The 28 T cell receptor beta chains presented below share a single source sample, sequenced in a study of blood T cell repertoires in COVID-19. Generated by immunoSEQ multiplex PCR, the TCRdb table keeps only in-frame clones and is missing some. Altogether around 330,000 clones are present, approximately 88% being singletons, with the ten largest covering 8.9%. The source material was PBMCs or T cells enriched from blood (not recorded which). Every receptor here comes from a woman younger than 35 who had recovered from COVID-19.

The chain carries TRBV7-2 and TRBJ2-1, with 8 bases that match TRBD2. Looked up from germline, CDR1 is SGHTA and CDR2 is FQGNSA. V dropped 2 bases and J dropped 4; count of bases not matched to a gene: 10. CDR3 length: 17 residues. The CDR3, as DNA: TGTGCCAGCAGCTTATCAAGCGGGGGTACCCTTTACAATGAGCAGTTCTTC. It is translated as CASSLSSGGTLYNEQFF.

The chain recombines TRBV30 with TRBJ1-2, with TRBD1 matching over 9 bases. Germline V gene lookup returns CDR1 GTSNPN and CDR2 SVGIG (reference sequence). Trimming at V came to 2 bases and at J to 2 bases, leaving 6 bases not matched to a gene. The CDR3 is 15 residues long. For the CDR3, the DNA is TGTGCCTGGAGTAAGGGACAGGGAATCAACTATGGCTACACCTTC. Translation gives CAWSKGQGINYGYTF.

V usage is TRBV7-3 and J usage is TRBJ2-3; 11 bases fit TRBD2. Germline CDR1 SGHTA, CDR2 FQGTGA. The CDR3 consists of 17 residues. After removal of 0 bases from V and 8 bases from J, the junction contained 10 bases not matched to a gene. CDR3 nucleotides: TGTGCCAGCAGCTTAACGAGTCTTCCTAGCGGGGGGTTTACGCAGTATTTT. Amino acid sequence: CASSLTSLPSGGFTQYF.

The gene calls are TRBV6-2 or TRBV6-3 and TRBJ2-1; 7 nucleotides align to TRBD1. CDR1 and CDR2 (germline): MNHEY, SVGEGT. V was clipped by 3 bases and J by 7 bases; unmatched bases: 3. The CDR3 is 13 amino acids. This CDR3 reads CASSYKGANEQFF. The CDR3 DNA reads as TGTGCCAGCAGTTATAAGGGGGCGAATGAGCAGTTCTTC.

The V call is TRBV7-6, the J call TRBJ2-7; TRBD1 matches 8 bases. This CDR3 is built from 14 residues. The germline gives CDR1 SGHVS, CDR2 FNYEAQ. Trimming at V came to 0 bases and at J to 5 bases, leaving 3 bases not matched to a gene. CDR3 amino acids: CASSLAQGADEQYF. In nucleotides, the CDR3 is TGTGCCAGCAGCTTAGCTCAGGGGGCAGACGAGCAGTACTTC.

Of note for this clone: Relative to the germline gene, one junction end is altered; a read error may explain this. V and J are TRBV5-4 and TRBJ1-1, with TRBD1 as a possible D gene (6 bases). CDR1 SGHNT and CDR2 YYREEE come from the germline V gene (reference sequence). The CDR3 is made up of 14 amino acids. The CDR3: CASSLRGAGPEAFF. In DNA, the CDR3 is TGTGCCAGCAGCTTACGGGGGGCAGGGCCTGAGGCTTTCTTT.

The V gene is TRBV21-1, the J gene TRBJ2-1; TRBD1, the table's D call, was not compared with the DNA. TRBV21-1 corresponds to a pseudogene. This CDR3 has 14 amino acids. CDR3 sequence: CASSKGDRYNEQFF. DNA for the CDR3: TGTGCCAGCAGCAAGGGGGACAGGTACAATGAGCAGTTCTTC.

For the CDR3, the DNA is TGTGCCAGCAGTACGGAACGCGTAGGGGCCTACGAGCAGTACTTC. Its protein is CASSTERVGAYEQYF. The chain employs TRBV7-8 and TRBJ2-7; maybe TRBD1 (5 bases). V lost 6 bases and J lost 2, with 17 bases in between. The CDR3 sequence is 15 residues long. CDR1 is SGHVS, CDR2 FQNEAQ, per germline.

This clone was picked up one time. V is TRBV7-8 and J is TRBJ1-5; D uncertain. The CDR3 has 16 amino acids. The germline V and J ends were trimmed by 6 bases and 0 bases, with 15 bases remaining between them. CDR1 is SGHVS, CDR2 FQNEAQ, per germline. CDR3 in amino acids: CASSSRAGFSNQPQHF. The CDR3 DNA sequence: TGTGCCAGCAGTTCAAGGGCGGGATTTAGCAATCAGCCCCAGCATTTT.

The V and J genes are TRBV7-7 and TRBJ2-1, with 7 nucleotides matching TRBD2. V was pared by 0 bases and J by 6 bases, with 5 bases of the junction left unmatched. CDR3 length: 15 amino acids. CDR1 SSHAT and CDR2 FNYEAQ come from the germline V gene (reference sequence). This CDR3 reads CASSLAPSGRNEQFF. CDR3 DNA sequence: TGTGCCAGCAGCTTAGCGCCTAGCGGACGCAATGAGCAGTTCTTC.

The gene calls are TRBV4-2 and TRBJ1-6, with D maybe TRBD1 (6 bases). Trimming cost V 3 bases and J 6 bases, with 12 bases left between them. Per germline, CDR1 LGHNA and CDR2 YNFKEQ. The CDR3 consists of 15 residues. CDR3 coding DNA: TGTGCCAGCAGCCATCGGACAGTTTCTAATTCACCCCTCCACTTT. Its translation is CASSHRTVSNSPLHF.

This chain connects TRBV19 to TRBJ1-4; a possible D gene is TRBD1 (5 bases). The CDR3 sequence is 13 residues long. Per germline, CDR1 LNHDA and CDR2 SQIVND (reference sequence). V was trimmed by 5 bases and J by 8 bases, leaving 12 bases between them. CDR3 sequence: CASSRGLKEKLFF. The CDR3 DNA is TGTGCCAGTAGTCGGGGGTTGAAAGAAAAACTGTTTTTT.

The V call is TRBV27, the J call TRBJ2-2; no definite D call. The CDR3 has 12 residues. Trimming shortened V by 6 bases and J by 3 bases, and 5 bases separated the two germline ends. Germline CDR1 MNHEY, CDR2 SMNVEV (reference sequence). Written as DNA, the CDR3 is TGTGCCAGCAGCCGGGACACCGGGGAGCTGTTTTTT. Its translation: CASSRDTGELFF.

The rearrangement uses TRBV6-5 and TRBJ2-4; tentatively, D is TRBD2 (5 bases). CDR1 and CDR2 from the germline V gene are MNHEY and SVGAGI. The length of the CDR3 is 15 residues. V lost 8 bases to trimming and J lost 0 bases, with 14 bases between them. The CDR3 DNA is TGTGCCAGCGGGAGAGACCCCATAGCCAAAAACATTCAGTACTTC. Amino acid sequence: CASGRDPIAKNIQYF.

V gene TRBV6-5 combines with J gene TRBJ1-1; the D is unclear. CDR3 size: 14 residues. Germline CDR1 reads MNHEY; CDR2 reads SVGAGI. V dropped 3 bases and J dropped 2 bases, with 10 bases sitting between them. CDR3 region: CASSYREGNTEAFF. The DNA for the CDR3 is TGTGCCAGCAGTTATCGAGAGGGTAACACTGAAGCTTTCTTT.

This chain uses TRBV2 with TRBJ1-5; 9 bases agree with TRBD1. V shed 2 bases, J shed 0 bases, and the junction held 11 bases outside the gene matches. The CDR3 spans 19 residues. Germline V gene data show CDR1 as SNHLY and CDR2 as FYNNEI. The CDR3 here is CASSEWGQGGSYSNQPQHF. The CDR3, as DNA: TGTGCCAGCAGTGAATGGGGACAGGGAGGATCGTATAGCAATCAGCCCCAGCATTTT.

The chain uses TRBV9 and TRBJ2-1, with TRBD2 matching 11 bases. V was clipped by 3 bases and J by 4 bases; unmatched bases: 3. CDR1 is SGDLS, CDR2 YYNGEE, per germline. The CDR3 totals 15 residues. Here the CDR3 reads CASSATSGRYNEQFF. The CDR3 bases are TGTGCCAGCAGCGCAACTAGCGGGAGATACAATGAGCAGTTCTTC.

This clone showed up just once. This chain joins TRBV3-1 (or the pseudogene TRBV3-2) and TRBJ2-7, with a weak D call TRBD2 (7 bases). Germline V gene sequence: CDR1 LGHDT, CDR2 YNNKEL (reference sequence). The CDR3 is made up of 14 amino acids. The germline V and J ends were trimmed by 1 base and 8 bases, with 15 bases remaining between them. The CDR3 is CASSQGRGGGQQYF. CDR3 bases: TGTGCCAGCAGCCAAGGAAGGGGAGGGGGTCAGCAGTACTTC.

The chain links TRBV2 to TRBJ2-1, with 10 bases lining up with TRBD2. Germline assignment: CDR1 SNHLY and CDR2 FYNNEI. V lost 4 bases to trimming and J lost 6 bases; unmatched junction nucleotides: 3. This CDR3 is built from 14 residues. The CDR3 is CASSVVAGGNEQFF. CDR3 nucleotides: TGTGCCAGCAGTGTAGTAGCGGGAGGCAATGAGCAGTTCTTC.

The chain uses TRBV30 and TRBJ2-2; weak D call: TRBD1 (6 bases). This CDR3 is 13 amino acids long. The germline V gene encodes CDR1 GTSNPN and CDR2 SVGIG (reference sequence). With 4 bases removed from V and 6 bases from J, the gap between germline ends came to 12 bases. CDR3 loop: CAWTRGGPGELFF. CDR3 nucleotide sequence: TGTGCCTGGACCCGTGGGGGCCCCGGGGAGCTGTTTTTT.

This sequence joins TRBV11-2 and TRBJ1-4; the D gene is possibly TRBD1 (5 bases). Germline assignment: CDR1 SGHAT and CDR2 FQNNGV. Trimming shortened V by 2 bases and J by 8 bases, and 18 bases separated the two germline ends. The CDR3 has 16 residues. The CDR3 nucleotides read TGTGCCAGCAGCTTACTCTTTGGGGGGGGACGAGAAAAACTGTTTTTT. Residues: CASSLLFGGGREKLFF.

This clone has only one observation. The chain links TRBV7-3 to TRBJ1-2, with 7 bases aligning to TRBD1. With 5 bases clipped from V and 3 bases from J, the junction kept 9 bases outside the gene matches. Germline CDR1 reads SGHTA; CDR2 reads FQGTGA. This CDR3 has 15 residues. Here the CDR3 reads CASSPGQASYYGYTF. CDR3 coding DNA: TGTGCCAGCAGCCCAGGACAGGCGTCTTACTATGGCTACACCTTC.

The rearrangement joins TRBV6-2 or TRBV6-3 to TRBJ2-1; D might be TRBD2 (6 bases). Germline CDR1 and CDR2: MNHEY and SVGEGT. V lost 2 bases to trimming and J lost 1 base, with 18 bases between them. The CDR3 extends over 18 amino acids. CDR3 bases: TGTGCCAGCAGTTACGTTCACGGGGGAACAAGTTCCTACAATGAGCAGTTCTTC. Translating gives CASSYVHGGTSSYNEQFF.

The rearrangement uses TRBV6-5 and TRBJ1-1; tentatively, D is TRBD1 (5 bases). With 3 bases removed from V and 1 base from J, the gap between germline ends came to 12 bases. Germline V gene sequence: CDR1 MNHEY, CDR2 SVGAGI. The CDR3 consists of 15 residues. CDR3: CASSYIYQGNTEAFF. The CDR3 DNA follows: TGTGCCAGCAGTTATATTTATCAGGGGAACACTGAAGCTTTCTTT.

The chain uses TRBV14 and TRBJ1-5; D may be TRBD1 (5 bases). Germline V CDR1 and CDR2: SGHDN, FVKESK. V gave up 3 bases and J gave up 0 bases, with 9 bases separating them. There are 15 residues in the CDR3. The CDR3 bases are TGTGCCAGCAGCCATCCTAGGGGTAGCAATCAGCCCCAGCATTTT. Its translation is CASSHPRGSNQPQHF.

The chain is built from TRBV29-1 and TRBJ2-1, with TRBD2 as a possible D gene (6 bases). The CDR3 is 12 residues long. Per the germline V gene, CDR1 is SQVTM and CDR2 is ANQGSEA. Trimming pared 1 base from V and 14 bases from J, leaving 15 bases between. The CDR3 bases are TGCAGCGTTGAAGTCGGGGCTTGGGAGGAGTTCTTC. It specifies CSVEVGAWEEFF.

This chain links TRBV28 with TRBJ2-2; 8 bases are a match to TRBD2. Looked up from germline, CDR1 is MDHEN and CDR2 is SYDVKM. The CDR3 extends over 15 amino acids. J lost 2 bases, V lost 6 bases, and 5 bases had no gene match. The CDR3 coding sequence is TGTGCCAGCAGGCGGGGGGACGGAAACACCGGGGAGCTGTTTTTT. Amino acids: CASRRGDGNTGELFF.

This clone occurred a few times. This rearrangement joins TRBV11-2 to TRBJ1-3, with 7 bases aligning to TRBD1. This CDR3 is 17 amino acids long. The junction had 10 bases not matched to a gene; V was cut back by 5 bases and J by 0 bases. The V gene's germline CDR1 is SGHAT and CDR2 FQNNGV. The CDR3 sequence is CASSQGGGGYSGNTIYF. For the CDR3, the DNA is TGTGCCAGCAGCCAGGGGGGCGGCGGATACTCTGGAAACACCATATATTTT.